This T cell receptor (beta chain) originates from a study of persistence of HIV-infected CD4 T cells. Findings of the study overall: CMV- and Gag-responding cells had lower TCRbeta richness than CD3/CD28-responding cells.

With regard to this clone: Its target is not known.

Cells were stimulated nonspecifically with anti-CD3/anti-CD28 magnetic beads. Sorting selected CD4+ T cells upregulating both CD40 ligand and CD69. This was the immunoSEQ version 4 assay in survey mode. Method: immunoSEQ multiplex PCR; TCRdb's copy keeps in-frame clones and lacks some. The sample lists around 45,000 clones, about nine tenths occurring once. The CDR3 consists of 17 residues. The V gene end was trimmed by 0 bases and the J gene end by 6 bases; junction bases not matched to a gene: 7. Germline CDR1 and CDR2: LNHNV and YYDKDF (reference sequence). V and J are TRBV15 and TRBJ2-2; TRBD2 matches at 10 bases. This sequence originates from an adult man with HIV who was CMV-seropositive. Specimen: CD4+ T cells sorted from PBMCs after roughly 18-hour stimulation, collected from a patient who received antiretroviral therapy. CDR3 DNA: TGTGCCACCAGCAGAGATCGCCAGCGGGGGGGCGCCGGGGAGCTGTTTTTT. Residues: CATSRDRQRGGAGELFF.